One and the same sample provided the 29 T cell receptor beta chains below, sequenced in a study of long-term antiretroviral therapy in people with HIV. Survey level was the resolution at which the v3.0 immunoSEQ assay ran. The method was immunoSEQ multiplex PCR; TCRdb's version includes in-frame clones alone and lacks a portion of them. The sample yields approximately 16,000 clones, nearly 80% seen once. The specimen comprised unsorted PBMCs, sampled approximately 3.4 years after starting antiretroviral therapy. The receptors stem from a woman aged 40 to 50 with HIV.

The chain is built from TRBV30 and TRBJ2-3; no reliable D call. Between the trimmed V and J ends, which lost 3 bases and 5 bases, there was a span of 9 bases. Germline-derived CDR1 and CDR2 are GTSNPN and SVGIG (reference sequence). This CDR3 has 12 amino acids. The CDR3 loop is CAWRLHGDTQYF. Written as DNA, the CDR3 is TGTGCCTGGAGATTACACGGAGATACGCAGTATTTT. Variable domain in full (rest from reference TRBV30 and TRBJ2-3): SQTIHQWPATLVQPVGSPLSLECTVEGTSNPNLYWYRQAAGRGLQLLFYSVGIGQISSEVPQNLSASRPQDRQFILSSKKLLLSDSGFYLCAWRLHGDTQYFGPGTRLTVL.

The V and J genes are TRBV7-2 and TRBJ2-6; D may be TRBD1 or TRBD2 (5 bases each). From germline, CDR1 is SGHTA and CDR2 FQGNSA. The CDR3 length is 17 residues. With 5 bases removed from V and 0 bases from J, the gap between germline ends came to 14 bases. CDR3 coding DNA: TGTGCCAGCAGCGTGGGACGTTCTTACTCTGGGGCCAACGTCCTGACTTTC. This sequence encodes CASSVGRSYSGANVLTF.

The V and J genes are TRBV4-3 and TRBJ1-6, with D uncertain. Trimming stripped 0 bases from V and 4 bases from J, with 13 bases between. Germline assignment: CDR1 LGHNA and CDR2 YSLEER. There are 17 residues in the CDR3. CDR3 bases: TGCGCCAGCAGCCAAGAGGGAGGACGGAATTATAATTCACCCCTCCACTTT. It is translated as CASSQEGGRNYNSPLHF.

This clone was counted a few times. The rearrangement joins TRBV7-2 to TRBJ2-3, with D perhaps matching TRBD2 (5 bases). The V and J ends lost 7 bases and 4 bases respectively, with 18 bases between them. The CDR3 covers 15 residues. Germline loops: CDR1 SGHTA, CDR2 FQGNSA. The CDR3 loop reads CASNTNGVFSDTQYF. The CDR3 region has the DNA TGTGCCAGCAATACTAACGGGGTTTTCTCAGATACGCAGTATTTT.

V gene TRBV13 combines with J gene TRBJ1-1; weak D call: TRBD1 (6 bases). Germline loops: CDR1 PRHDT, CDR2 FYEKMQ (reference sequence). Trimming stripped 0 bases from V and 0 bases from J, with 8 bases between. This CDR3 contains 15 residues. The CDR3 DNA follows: TGTGCCAGCAGCTTAGGCGACAGGCTGAACACTGAAGCTTTCTTT. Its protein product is CASSLGDRLNTEAFF.

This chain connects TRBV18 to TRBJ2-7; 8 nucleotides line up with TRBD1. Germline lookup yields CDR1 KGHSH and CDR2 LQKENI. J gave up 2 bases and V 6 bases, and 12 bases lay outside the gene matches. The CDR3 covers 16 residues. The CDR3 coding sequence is TGTGCCAGCTCTGTAGGCCCCGCAGGGGGCACCTACGAGCAGTACTTC. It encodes CASSVGPAGGTYEQYF.

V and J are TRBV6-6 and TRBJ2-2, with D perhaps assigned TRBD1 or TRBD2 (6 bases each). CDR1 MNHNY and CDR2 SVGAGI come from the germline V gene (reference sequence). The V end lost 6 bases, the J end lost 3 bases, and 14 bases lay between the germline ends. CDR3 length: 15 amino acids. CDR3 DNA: TGTGCCAGCAGCGCGGGACACAAGTACACCGGGGAGCTGTTTTTT. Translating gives CASSAGHKYTGELFF.

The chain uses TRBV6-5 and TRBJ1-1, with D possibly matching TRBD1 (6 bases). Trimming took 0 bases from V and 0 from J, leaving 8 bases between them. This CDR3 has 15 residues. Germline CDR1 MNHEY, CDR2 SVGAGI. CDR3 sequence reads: CASSYSGTLNTEAFF. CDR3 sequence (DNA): TGTGCCAGCAGTTACTCGGGGACATTGAACACTGAAGCTTTCTTT.

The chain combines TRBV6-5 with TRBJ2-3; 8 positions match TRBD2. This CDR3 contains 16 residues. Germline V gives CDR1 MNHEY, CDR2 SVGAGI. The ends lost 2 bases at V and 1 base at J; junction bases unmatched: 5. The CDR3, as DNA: TGTGCCAGCAGTTACGCTAGCGGGTCAGGCACAGATACGCAGTATTTT. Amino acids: CASSYASGSGTDTQYF.

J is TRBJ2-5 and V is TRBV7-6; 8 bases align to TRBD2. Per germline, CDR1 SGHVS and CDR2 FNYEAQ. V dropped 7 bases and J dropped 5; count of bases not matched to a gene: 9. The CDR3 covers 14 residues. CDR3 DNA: TGTGCCAGCAAAGCGGGGGTTACTGGGGAGACCCAGTACTTC. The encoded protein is CASKAGVTGETQYF.

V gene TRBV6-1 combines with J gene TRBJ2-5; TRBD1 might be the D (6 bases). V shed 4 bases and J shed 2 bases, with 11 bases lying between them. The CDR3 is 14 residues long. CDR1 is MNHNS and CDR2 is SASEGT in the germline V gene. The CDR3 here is CASSVPQGQETQYF. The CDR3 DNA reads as TGTGCCAGCAGTGTTCCGCAGGGGCAAGAGACCCAGTACTTC.

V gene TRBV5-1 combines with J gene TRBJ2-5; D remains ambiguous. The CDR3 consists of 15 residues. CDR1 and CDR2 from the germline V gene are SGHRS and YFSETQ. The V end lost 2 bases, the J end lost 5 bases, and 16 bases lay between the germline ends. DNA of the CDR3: TGCGCCAGCAGCTTCAATGACATGGCGATGGAGACCCAGTACTTC. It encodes CASSFNDMAMETQYF.

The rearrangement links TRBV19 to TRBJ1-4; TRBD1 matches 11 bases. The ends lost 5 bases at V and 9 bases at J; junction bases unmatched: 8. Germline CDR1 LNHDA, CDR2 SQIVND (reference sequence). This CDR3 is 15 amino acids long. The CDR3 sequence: CASSDPGTGGQKLFF. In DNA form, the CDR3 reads TGTGCCAGTAGTGACCCCGGGACAGGGGGGCAAAAACTGTTTTTT.

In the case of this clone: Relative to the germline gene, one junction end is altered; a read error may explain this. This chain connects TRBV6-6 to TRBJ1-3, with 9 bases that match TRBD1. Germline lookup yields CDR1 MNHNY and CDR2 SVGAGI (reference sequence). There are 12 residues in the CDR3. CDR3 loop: CASREGQGETKF. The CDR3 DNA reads TGTGCCAGCAGAGAGGGACAGGGAGAAACAAAATTT.

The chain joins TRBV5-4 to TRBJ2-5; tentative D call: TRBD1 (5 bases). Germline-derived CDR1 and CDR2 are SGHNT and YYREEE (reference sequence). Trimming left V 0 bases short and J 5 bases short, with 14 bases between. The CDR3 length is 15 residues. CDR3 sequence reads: CASSLAWQGFETQYF. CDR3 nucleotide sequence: TGTGCCAGCAGCTTGGCCTGGCAGGGTTTTGAGACCCAGTACTTC.

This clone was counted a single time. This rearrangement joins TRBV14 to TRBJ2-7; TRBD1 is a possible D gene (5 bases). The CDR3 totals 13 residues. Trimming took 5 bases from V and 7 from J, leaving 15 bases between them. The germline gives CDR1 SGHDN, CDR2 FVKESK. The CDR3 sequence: CASSLQGAGEQYF. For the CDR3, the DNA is TGTGCCAGCAGCTTGCAGGGTGCCGGAGAGCAGTACTTC.

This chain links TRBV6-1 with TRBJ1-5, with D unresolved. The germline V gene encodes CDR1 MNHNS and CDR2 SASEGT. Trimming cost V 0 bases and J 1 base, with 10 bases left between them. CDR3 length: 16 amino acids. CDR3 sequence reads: CASSEAHPESNQPQHF. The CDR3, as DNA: TGTGCCAGCAGTGAAGCGCATCCAGAGAGCAATCAGCCCCAGCATTTT.

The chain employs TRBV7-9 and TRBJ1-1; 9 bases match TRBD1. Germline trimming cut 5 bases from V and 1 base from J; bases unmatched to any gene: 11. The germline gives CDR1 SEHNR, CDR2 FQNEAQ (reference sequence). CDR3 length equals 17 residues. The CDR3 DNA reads TGTGCCAGCAGCCCTAGCGGGACAGGGAGCAAGAACACTGAAGCTTTCTTT. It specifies CASSPSGTGSKNTEAFF. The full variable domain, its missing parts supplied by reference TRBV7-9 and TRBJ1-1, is DTGVSQNPRHKITKRGQNVTFRCDPISEHNRLYWYRQTLGQGPEFLTYFQNEAQLEKSRLLSDRFSAERPKGSFSTLEIQRTEQGDSAMYLCASSPSGTGSKNTEAFFGQGTRLTVV.

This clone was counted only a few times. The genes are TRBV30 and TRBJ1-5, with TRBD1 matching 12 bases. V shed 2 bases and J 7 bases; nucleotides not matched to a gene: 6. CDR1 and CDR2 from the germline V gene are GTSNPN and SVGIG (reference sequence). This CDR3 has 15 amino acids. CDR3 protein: CAWSPGTGGGQPQHF. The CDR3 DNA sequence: TGTGCCTGGAGTCCCGGGACAGGGGGCGGGCAGCCCCAGCATTTT.

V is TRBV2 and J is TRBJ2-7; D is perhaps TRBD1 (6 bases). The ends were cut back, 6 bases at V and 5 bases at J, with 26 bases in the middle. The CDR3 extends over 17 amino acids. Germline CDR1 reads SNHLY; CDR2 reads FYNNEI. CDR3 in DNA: TGTGCCAGCAGGGAAAGGCGAACAGGGTACCCACCCGACGAGCAGTACTTC. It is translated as CASRERRTGYPPDEQYF.

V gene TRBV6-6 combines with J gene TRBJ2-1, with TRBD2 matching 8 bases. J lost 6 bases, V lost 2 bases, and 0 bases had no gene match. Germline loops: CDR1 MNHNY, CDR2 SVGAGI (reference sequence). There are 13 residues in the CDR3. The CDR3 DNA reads TGTGCCAGCAGTTACACTAGCGGCAATGAGCAGTTCTTC. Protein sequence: CASSYTSGNEQFF.

The CDR3 loop reads CASSLGRDYEQYF. The CDR3 DNA follows: TGTGCCAGCAGCTTAGGGCGGGACTACGAGCAGTACTTC. The J gene is TRBJ2-7, the V gene TRBV7-3, with D possibly being TRBD2 (6 bases). Germline loops: CDR1 SGHTA, CDR2 FQGTGA. V shed 2 bases and J shed 3 bases, with 8 bases lying between them. The CDR3 runs 13 residues.

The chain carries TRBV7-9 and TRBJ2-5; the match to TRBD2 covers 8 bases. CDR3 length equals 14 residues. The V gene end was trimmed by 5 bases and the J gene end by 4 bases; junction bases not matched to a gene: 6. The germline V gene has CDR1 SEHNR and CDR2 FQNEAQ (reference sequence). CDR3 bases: TGTGCCAGCAGCCCGGGCGGGGGGCCAGAGACCCAGTACTTC. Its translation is CASSPGGGPETQYF.

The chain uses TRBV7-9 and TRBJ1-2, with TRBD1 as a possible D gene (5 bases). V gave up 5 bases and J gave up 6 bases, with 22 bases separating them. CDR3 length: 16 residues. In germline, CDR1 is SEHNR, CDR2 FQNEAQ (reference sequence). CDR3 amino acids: CASSTQFIPRGNGYTF. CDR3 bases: TGTGCCAGCAGCACCCAATTTATCCCGAGGGGAAATGGCTACACCTTC.

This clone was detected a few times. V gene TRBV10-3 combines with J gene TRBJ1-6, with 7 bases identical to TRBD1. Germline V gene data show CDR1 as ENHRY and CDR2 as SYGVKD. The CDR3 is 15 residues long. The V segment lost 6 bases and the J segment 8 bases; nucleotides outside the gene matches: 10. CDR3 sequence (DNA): TGTGCCATCAGGGCGGGAAGACAGGGAGATTCACCCCTCCACTTT. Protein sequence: CAIRAGRQGDSPLHF.

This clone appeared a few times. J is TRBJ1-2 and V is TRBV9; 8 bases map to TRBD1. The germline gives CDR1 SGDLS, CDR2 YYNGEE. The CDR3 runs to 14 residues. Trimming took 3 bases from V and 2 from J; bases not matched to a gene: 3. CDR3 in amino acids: CASSARQGNYGYTF. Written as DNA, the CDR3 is TGTGCCAGCAGCGCCCGACAGGGGAACTATGGCTACACCTTC.

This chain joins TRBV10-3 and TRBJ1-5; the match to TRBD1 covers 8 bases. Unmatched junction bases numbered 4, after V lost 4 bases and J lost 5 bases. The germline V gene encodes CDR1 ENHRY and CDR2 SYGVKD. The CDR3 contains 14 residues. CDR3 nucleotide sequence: TGTGCCATCAGTGGGACAGGGATGGATCAGCCCCAGCATTTT. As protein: CAISGTGMDQPQHF.

Here the CDR3 DNA reads TGTGCCAGCTCACCCCCCAGCTACAATGAGCAGTTCTTC. Its protein product is CASSPPSYNEQFF. The chain employs TRBV18 and TRBJ2-1, with unresolved D. Trimming left V 3 bases short and J 3 bases short, with 6 bases between. The CDR3 is 13 amino acids. Germline V gene data show CDR1 as KGHSH and CDR2 as LQKENI.

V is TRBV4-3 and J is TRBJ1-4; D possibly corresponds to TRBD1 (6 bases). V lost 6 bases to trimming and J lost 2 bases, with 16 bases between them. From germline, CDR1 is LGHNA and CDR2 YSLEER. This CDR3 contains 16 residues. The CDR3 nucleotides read TGCGCCAGCAGTCGCACGACCCAGGGGACTAATGAAAAACTGTTTTTT. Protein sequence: CASSRTTQGTNEKLFF.